These 20 T cell receptor beta chains came from one sample sequenced in a study of shared clonotypes between healthy human individuals. Assay used: immunoSEQ multiplex PCR; TCRdb lists only in-frame clones, some missing. The sample lists 550,000 to 700,000 clones, less than 80% occurring once. The sample taken for sequencing was memory CD4+ T cells sorted from blood. This sample's subset: CD45RA-negative fraction. The source of these receptors is a woman aged 25 to 45 in good health.

This clone has at least ten counts. Other DNA variants within this sample encode the same CDR3. The genes are TRBV6-4 and TRBJ2-3; 7 nucleotides agree with TRBD2. Germline CDR1 reads MRHNA; CDR2 reads SNTAGT. With 3 bases clipped from V and 2 bases from J, the junction kept 2 bases outside the gene matches. The CDR3 has 14 amino acids. DNA for the CDR3: TGTGCCAGCAGTGAGGGGGGGTCCACAGATACGCAGTATTTT. It codes for CASSEGGSTDTQYF.

The gene calls are TRBV4-1 and TRBJ2-1; 13 bases are a match to TRBD2. The CDR3 contains 15 residues. V dropped 1 base and J dropped 9; count of bases not matched to a gene: 3. The V gene's germline CDR1 is MGHRA and CDR2 YSYEKL. The CDR3 DNA reads TGCGCCAGCAGCCAAGGACTAGCGGGAGGATTTGAGCAGTTCTTC. Translating gives CASSQGLAGGFEQFF.

The V call is TRBV2, the J call TRBJ2-2; 8 bases agree with TRBD2. This CDR3 contains 15 residues. Per germline, CDR1 SNHLY and CDR2 FYNNEI. With 10 bases clipped from V and 4 bases from J, the junction kept 11 bases outside the gene matches. The CDR3 loop is CANLRGLAGTGELFF. The CDR3 coding sequence is TGTGCCAACCTCCGAGGTCTAGCGGGCACCGGGGAGCTGTTTTTT.

This sequence joins TRBV7-2 and TRBJ1-4; D unclear. Per the germline V gene, CDR1 is SGHTA and CDR2 is FQGNSA. Trimming took off 3 bases at V and 3 bases at J, with 5 bases between the two ends. The CDR3 is 13 amino acids. The CDR3 nucleotides are TGTGCCAGCAGCTTCGACGCTAATGAAAAACTGTTTTTT. It translates to CASSFDANEKLFF.

This chain connects TRBV7-9 to TRBJ1-1; D perhaps matches TRBD1 (6 bases). The CDR3 is made up of 15 amino acids. Germline CDR1 and CDR2: SEHNR and FQNEAQ (reference sequence). V was clipped by 5 bases and J by 0 bases, with 13 bases between them. CDR3 DNA sequence: TGTGCCAGCAGCCGGACCCGGGACATGAACACTGAAGCTTTCTTT. It specifies CASSRTRDMNTEAFF.

This clone has a single count. V gene TRBV28 combines with J gene TRBJ2-7; 11 bases line up with TRBD2. Germline lookup yields CDR1 MDHEN and CDR2 SYDVKM. J lost 1 base, V lost 3 bases, and 8 bases had no gene match. There are 17 residues in the CDR3. CDR3 sequence: CASSLTAGLAVSYEQYF. The DNA of the CDR3 is TGTGCCAGCAGTTTGACAGCGGGACTAGCGGTATCCTACGAGCAGTACTTC.

This chain links TRBV7-9 with TRBJ2-1, with TRBD2 identical over 14 bases. V lost 1 base and J lost 10; bases outside the gene matches: 3. Per germline, CDR1 SEHNR and CDR2 FQNEAQ (reference sequence). The CDR3 extends over 15 amino acids. The CDR3 sequence: CASSLGGTSGREQFF. For the CDR3, the DNA is TGTGCCAGCAGCTTAGGGGGGACTAGCGGGAGAGAGCAGTTCTTC.

This clone came up once. The chain employs TRBV28 and TRBJ2-7; D might be TRBD1 (7 bases). Per the germline V gene, CDR1 is MDHEN and CDR2 is SYDVKM. Trimming took 6 bases from V and 3 from J, leaving 15 bases between them. The CDR3 runs 14 residues. The CDR3 loop reads CASSRRDSHYEQYF. Written as DNA, the CDR3 is TGTGCCAGCAGCCGGCGGGACAGTCACTACGAGCAGTACTTC.

The J gene is TRBJ1-5, the V gene TRBV30; D gene uncertain. The CDR3 contains 12 residues. The germline V gene has CDR1 GTSNPN and CDR2 SVGIG (reference sequence). The V end was cut by 3 bases, the J end by 3 bases, with 6 bases between. This CDR3 is CAWSGNNQPQHF. CDR3 nucleotide sequence: TGTGCCTGGAGCGGAAACAATCAGCCCCAGCATTTT.

The chain has TRBV5-1 and TRBJ2-1, with D perhaps matching TRBD1 (6 bases). The CDR3 extends over 14 amino acids. The V end lost 5 bases, the J end lost 2 bases, and 11 bases lay between the germline ends. Germline CDR1 and CDR2: SGHRS and YFSETQ. CDR3 sequence reads: CASSTGNTYNEQFF. The DNA for the CDR3 is TGCGCCAGCAGTACAGGGAACACCTACAATGAGCAGTTCTTC.

This chain links TRBV5-1 with TRBJ1-1, with D unclear. V dropped 1 base and J dropped 2 bases, with 6 bases sitting between them. This CDR3 comprises 13 residues. Per the germline V gene, CDR1 is SGHRS and CDR2 is YFSETQ. The CDR3 nucleotides are TGCGCCAGCAGCTTGAGTAGAAACACTGAAGCTTTCTTT. Translation: CASSLSRNTEAFF.

The J gene is TRBJ1-2, the V gene TRBV30; D is unclear. The CDR3 has 12 amino acids. Per the germline V gene, CDR1 is GTSNPN and CDR2 is SVGIG (reference sequence). The V end lost 2 bases, the J end lost 3 bases, and 7 bases lay between the germline ends. CDR3 nucleotide sequence: TGTGCCTGGAGTATAATGTACTATGGCTACACCTTC. It specifies CAWSIMYYGYTF.

The chain is built from TRBV5-4 and TRBJ2-5; D not certain. The V gene's germline CDR1 is SGHNT and CDR2 YYREEE (reference sequence). The CDR3 loop spans 13 amino acids. Trimming took 9 bases from V and 3 from J, leaving 15 bases between them. CDR3 sequence (DNA): TGTGCCACAAACATACGACAAAAAGAGACCCAGTACTTC. Translating it yields CATNIRQKETQYF.

The chain couples TRBV4-2 to TRBJ1-2, with D perhaps matching TRBD1 (5 bases). Trimming removed 1 base at V and 3 bases at J, with 12 bases between. Germline V gene lookup returns CDR1 LGHNA and CDR2 YNFKEQ. This CDR3 has 15 residues. Here the CDR3 DNA reads TGTGCCAGCAGCCAAGTCGACAGAGCGGACTATGGCTACACCTTC. This encodes CASSQVDRADYGYTF.

The chain joins TRBV19 to TRBJ1-4, with TRBD1 as a possible D gene (6 bases). The V end lost 4 bases, the J end lost 7 bases, and 16 bases lay between the germline ends. The CDR3 length is 15 residues. Germline V gene sequence: CDR1 LNHDA, CDR2 SQIVND (reference sequence). CDR3 DNA sequence: TGTGCCAGTAGTACTGATCGACAGGCCGGTGAAAAACTGTTTTTT. This codes for CASSTDRQAGEKLFF.

The chain links TRBV6-1 to TRBJ1-1; D is uncertain. This CDR3 comprises 14 residues. Deletions cut 5 bases from V and 1 base from J, with 11 bases between. Germline V gene sequence: CDR1 MNHNS, CDR2 SASEGT. The CDR3 DNA sequence: TGTGCCAGCAGTCCCCGGCCGACGAACACTGAAGCTTTCTTT. Protein product: CASSPRPTNTEAFF.

In its sample, this clone was seen a few times. The gene calls are TRBV28 and TRBJ2-7; no clear D gene. Between the trimmed V and J ends, which lost 8 bases and 4 bases, there was a span of 12 bases. The CDR3 runs 12 residues. Per germline, CDR1 MDHEN and CDR2 SYDVKM. The chain's CDR3 is CASSSKGYEQYF. The CDR3 DNA is TGTGCCAGCTCATCAAAGGGTTACGAGCAGTACTTC.

The chain links TRBV28 to TRBJ1-2, with 7 bases lining up with TRBD1. CDR1 and CDR2 (germline): MDHEN, SYDVKM. This CDR3 contains 15 residues. The trim removed 4 bases at V and 4 bases at J, leaving 9 bases unmatched. The CDR3 DNA is TGTGCCAGCAGTTCACCCGGGACAGCCTCCTATGGCTACACCTTC. Protein: CASSSPGTASYGYTF.

The chain combines TRBV7-2 with TRBJ2-1, with D perhaps assigned TRBD1 or TRBD2 (5 bases each). The CDR3 is 16 residues long. V gave up 6 bases and J gave up 3 bases, with 18 bases separating them. The germline V gene has CDR1 SGHTA and CDR2 FQGNSA. CDR3 nucleotides: TGTGCCAGCAGAAGGGGACCGAGGGCGATCTACAATGAGCAGTTCTTC. This sequence encodes CASRRGPRAIYNEQFF.

V usage is TRBV29-1 and J usage is TRBJ1-1; D not certain. Germline V gene lookup returns CDR1 SQVTM and CDR2 ANQGSEA. The CDR3 length is 12 residues. Trimming left V 4 bases short and J 1 base short, with 7 bases between. The CDR3 region is CSVVPSNTEAFF. The CDR3 DNA follows: TGCAGCGTTGTTCCATCGAACACTGAAGCTTTCTTT.